This is a list of T cell receptor beta chains from one sample in a study of cytomegalovirus exposure and HLA in healthy donors. Profiling relied on immunoSEQ multiplex PCR, and the TCRdb table lists in-frame clones only, not all of them. The repertoire holds approximately 100,000 clones, 75% to 85% seen once, with over 2% in the top ten. Sequencing input: PBMCs. The receptors were gathered from a man between 18 and 29 years old in good health and CMV-seronegative. Both conserved end residues are part of each CDR3.

CDR3: CASSFQQGGYNEQFF; J: TRBJ2-1; V: TRBV11-2
CDR3: CASSELERAGGYTF; J: TRBJ1-2; V: TRBV25-1
CDR3: CASSEGWGSLYEQYF; J: TRBJ2-7; V: TRBV6-1
CDR3: CASSQAQGSSYNSPLHF; J: TRBJ1-6; V: TRBV4-2
CDR3: CASKPGLVFYNEQFF; J: TRBJ2-1; V: TRBV2
CDR3: CASSLGQGENTEAFF; J: TRBJ1-1; V: TRBV11-2
CDR3: CAGSERGSYNEQFF; J: TRBJ2-1; V: TRBV7-9
CDR3: CASSDGYGGRYEQYF; J: TRBJ2-7; V: TRBV6-1
CDR3: CAGSPLAMRVNTEAFF; J: TRBJ1-1; V: TRBV27
CDR3: CASSLDAGAYEQYF; J: TRBJ2-7; V: TRBV7-6
CDR3: CASSLVASGGQETQYF; J: TRBJ2-5; V: TRBV5-1
CDR3: CASSPGGENTIYF; J: TRBJ1-3; V: TRBV18
CDR3: CASSTGTSLPYEQYF; J: TRBJ2-7; V: TRBV6-5
CDR3: CASSGTRGQGAYEQYF; J: .; V: TRBV25-1
CDR3: CAWEDGGYTF; J: TRBJ1-2; V: TRBV30
CDR3: CASKDFTSPLHF; J: TRBJ1-6; V: TRBV5-5
CDR3: CASSQGTSGGGHNEQFF; J: TRBJ2-1; V: TRBV4-2
CDR3: CASSDTGEAEAFF; J: TRBJ1-1; V: TRBV7-9
CDR3: CAARSGPEQYF; J: TRBJ2-7; V: TRBV7-9
CDR3: CATSRAGGRNGDTQYF; J: TRBJ2-3; V: TRBV15
CDR3: CASSPRTVRYGNTIYF; J: TRBJ1-3; V: TRBV19
CDR3: CASRIATGAYEQYF; J: TRBJ2-7; V: TRBV19
CDR3: CASGRWGQPQHF; J: TRBJ1-5; V: TRBV28
CDR3: CASSESAGFSSFF; J: TRBJ2-1; V: TRBV10-1
CDR3: CASRVRTGTQTQYF; J: TRBJ2-5; V: TRBV27
CDR3: CASRDSPTDTQYF; J: TRBJ2-3; V: TRBV19
CDR3: CASSSSAGVAQYF; J: TRBJ2-3; V: TRBV6-6
CDR3: CASSLDNYEQYF; J: TRBJ2-7; V: TRBV5-4
CDR3: CASSTGPSYEQYF; J: TRBJ2-7; V: TRBV19
CDR3: CASSPPRPVLGELFF; J: TRBJ2-2; V: TRBV9
CDR3: CASSAGTGVGSEKLFF; J: TRBJ1-4; V: TRBV19
CDR3: CASGLAGRGASFF; J: TRBJ2-1; V: TRBV12-5
CDR3: CASSVGGPTYEQYF; J: TRBJ2-7; V: TRBV9
CDR3: CASSEYSGGQETQYF; J: TRBJ2-5; V: TRBV25-1
CDR3: CASSWGDRSNEQFF; J: TRBJ2-1; V: TRBV6-5
CDR3: CASSESPGGTEAFF; J: TRBJ1-1; V: TRBV5-1
CDR3: CASSQTGTGVEAFF; J: TRBJ1-1; V: TRBV25-1
CDR3: CASSLDGSQRGGPSTDTQYF; J: TRBJ2-3; V: TRBV11-3